The T cell receptor (beta chain) described here comes from a study of control samples from healthy donors and cancer patients. Measured with immunoSEQ multiplex PCR; TCRdb has only the in-frame clones, and not every one. The sample records about 75,000 clones, roughly 82% being singletons. This TCR came from a man aged 45-65 years in good health. Material for sequencing was blood.

The CDR3 protein is CASSFLNQPQHF. Here the CDR3 DNA reads TGTGCCAGCAGTTTCCTGAATCAGCCCCAGCATTTT. The chain combines TRBV12-3 or TRBV12-4 with TRBJ1-5; D is unresolved. This CDR3 region has 12 residues. Trimming cost V 3 bases and J 4 bases, with 4 bases left between them.